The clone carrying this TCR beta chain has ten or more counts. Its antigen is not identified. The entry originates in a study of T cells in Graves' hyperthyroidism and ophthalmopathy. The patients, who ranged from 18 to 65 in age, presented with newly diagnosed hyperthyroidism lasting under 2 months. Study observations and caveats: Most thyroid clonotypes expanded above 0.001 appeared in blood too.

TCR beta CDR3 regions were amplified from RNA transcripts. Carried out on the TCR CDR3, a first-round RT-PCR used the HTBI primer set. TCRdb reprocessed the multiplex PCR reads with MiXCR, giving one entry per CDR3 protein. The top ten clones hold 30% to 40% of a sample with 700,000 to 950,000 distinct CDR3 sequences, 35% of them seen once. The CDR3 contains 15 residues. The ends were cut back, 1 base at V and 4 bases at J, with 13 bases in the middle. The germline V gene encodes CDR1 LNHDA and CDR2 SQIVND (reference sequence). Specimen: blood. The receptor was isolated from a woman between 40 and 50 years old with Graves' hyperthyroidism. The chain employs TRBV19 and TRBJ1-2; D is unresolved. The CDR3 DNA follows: TGTGCCAGTAGTATAGCCGGAGTCAGTGGCTATGGCTACACCTTC. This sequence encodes CASSIAGVSGYGYTF.